Listed below are T cell receptor beta chains from one sample, sequenced in a study of response to subunit inactivated influenza vaccine. TCRdb re-analysed the RT-PCR reads in MiXCR, keeping a single row per CDR3 protein. Of over 750,000 distinct CDR3 sequences listed, about 20% are singletons. The input for sequencing was PBMCs from blood, taken roughly 5 days after vaccination. These receptors were collected from a man aged 50 or older who received an inactivated influenza vaccine. Both conserved end residues are part of each CDR3. The order of the fields is D gene, V gene, clone size, J gene, CDR3 protein, CDR3 DNA. A D gene is named only where the DNA matches it firmly. Not all rows give a size; the values are once, few, many and, for expanded clones, a class.

D: NA; V: TRBV29-1; size: few; J: TRBJ1-2; CDR3: CSVEGVRGGGYTF; DNA: TGCAGCGTTGAAGGAGTAAGGGGTGGGGGCTACACCTTC
D: TRBD2; V: TRBV7-8; size: NA; J: TRBJ2-1; CDR3: CASSLVTSGVYNEQFF; DNA: TGTGCCAGCAGCTTAGTAACTAGCGGGGTCTACAATGAGCAGTTCTTC
D: NA; V: TRBV7-6; size: many; J: TRBJ2-5; CDR3: CASSLGGRVSETQYF; DNA: TGTGCCAGCAGCTTAGGTGGACGGGTATCAGAGACCCAGTACTTC
D: TRBD1; V: TRBV20-1; size: many; J: TRBJ1-1; CDR3: CSARRQGNTEAFF; DNA: TGCAGTGCTAGACGACAGGGTAACACTGAAGCTTTCTTT
D: TRBD2; V: TRBV7-3; size: few; J: TRBJ2-1; CDR3: CASSFRAGDPYNEQFF; DNA: TGTGCCAGCAGCTTCAGAGCGGGAGACCCCTACAATGAGCAGTTCTTC
D: TRBD2; V: TRBV9; size: NA; J: TRBJ2-2; CDR3: CASSDRTSGNTGELFF; DNA: TGTGCCAGCAGCGATCGGACTAGCGGCAACACCGGGGAGCTGTTTTTT
D: NA; V: TRBV4-3; size: NA; J: TRBJ1-1; CDR3: CASSQDQQGGTEAFF; DNA: TGCGCCAGCAGCCAAGATCAACAGGGTGGGACTGAAGCTTTCTTT
D: TRBD1; V: TRBV20-1; size: NA; J: TRBJ2-1; CDR3: CSARSRGPLHEQFF; DNA: TGCAGTGCTAGATCGAGGGGGCCCTTGCATGAGCAGTTCTTC
D: TRBD2; V: TRBV20-1; size: many; J: TRBJ2-5; CDR3: CSARISGNKQETQYF; DNA: TGCAGTGCTAGGATAAGCGGGAACAAGCAAGAGACCCAGTACTTC
D: NA; V: TRBV10-3; size: few; J: TRBJ1-2; CDR3: CAISRDKGNYGYTF; DNA: TGTGCCATCAGCCGGGACAAAGGAAACTATGGCTACACCTTC
D: NA; V: TRBV20-1; size: many; J: TRBJ2-7; CDR3: CSASVLARFPFYEQYF; DNA: TGCAGTGCTAGCGTCCTAGCAAGATTCCCTTTTTACGAGCAGTACTTC
D: NA; V: TRBV3-1; size: few; J: TRBJ1-2; CDR3: CASSRAMDYGYTF; DNA: TGTGCCAGCAGCCGCGCCATGGACTATGGCTACACCTTC
D: NA; V: TRBV10-1; size: NA; J: TRBJ2-7; CDR3: CASSEAPRYEQYF; DNA: TGCGCCAGCAGTGAGGCCCCCCGCTACGAGCAGTACTTC
D: TRBD1; V: TRBV4-2; size: few; J: TRBJ2-2; CDR3: CASSQDGATGVTGELFF; DNA: TGTGCCAGCAGCCAAGACGGGGCGACAGGGGTCACCGGGGAGCTGTTTTTT
D: NA; V: TRBV10-3; size: few; J: TRBJ2-5; CDR3: CAIRGQQETQYF; DNA: TGTGCCATCAGGGGACAACAAGAGACCCAGTACTTC
D: NA; V: TRBV9; size: NA; J: TRBJ1-5; CDR3: CASSVGTLGNQPQHF; DNA: TGTGCCAGCAGCGTCGGGACTTTGGGCAATCAGCCCCAGCATTTT
D: NA; V: TRBV20-1; size: few; J: TRBJ2-7; CDR3: CSVMDGTYEQYF; DNA: TGCAGTGTTATGGACGGGACCTACGAGCAGTACTTC
D: NA; V: TRBV5-5; size: NA; J: TRBJ1-6; CDR3: CASSLYWRPDNSPLHF; DNA: TGTGCCAGCAGCTTGTATTGGCGGCCAGATAATTCACCCCTCCACTTT
D: TRBD1; V: TRBV20-1; size: NA; J: TRBJ2-1; CDR3: CSARWDREIDNEQFF; DNA: TGCAGTGCTAGGTGGGACAGGGAAATTGACAATGAGCAGTTCTTC
D: NA; V: TRBV7-9; size: NA; J: TRBJ2-1; CDR3: CASSLAWQGGTYNEQFF; DNA: TGTGCCAGCAGCTTAGCGTGGCAGGGTGGGACCTACAATGAGCAGTTCTTC
D: TRBD2; V: TRBV5-1; size: NA; J: TRBJ2-5; CDR3: CASSPLVAGGQETQYF; DNA: TGCGCCAGCAGCCCCCTGGTAGCGGGGGGTCAAGAGACCCAGTACTTC
D: TRBD2; V: TRBV9; size: NA; J: TRBJ2-1; CDR3: CASSELAGGLTNNQFF; DNA: TGTGCCAGCAGCGAATTAGCGGGAGGCCTCACCAATAACCAGTTCTTC
D: NA; V: TRBV18; size: few; J: TRBJ2-3; CDR3: CASSLRRFPDTQYF; DNA: TGTGCCAGCTCACTTCGAAGATTCCCAGATACGCAGTATTTT
D: NA; V: TRBV11-2; size: NA; J: TRBJ2-5; CDR3: CASSLQDGQETQYF; DNA: TGTGCCAGCAGCTTACAAGACGGGCAAGAGACCCAGTACTTC
D: NA; V: TRBV20-1; size: many; J: TRBJ2-3; CDR3: CSARQNRDTQYF; DNA: TGCAGTGCTAGGCAAAACAGAGATACGCAGTATTTT
D: NA; V: TRBV7-9; size: few; J: TRBJ2-3; CDR3: CAYGRDRYHTSTDTQYF; DNA: TGTGCCTATGGGCGGGACAGATATCATACTAGCACAGATACGCAGTATTTT
D: TRBD1; V: TRBV2; size: NA; J: TRBJ1-1; CDR3: CASSAFTGGNTEAFF; DNA: TGTGCCAGCAGTGCCTTCACAGGGGGTAACACTGAAGCTTTCTTT
D: NA; V: TRBV4-3; size: few; J: TRBJ2-7; CDR3: CASSQDWGQRLSYEQYF; DNA: TGCGCCAGCAGCCAAGATTGGGGCCAGAGGCTTTCCTACGAGCAGTACTTC
D: NA; V: TRBV15; size: few; J: TRBJ2-5; CDR3: CATSREYWESETQYF; DNA: TGTGCCACCAGCAGAGAGTACTGGGAGTCGGAGACCCAGTACTTC
D: TRBD2; V: TRBV11-2; size: NA; J: TRBJ2-5; CDR3: CASSLTPSGSPKYETQYF; DNA: TGTGCCAGCAGCTTAACCCCTAGCGGGAGCCCAAAGTATGAGACCCAGTACTTC
D: TRBD1; V: TRBV10-2; size: NA; J: TRBJ1-1; CDR3: CASSYDRVNALNTEAFF; DNA: TGCGCCAGCAGCTACGACAGGGTGAACGCCTTGAACACTGAAGCTTTCTTT
D: NA; V: TRBV7-9; size: few; J: TRBJ1-4; CDR3: CASSLVLWGAEEKLFF; DNA: TGTGCCAGCAGCTTAGTACTCTGGGGGGCAGAGGAAAAACTGTTTTTT
D: NA; V: TRBV29-1; size: few; J: TRBJ1-2; CDR3: CSVRRGTLGNYGYTF; DNA: TGCAGCGTTAGGAGAGGTACACTTGGGAACTATGGCTACACCTTC
D: NA; V: TRBV24-1; size: NA; J: TRBJ1-4; CDR3: CATSDLRGAPPNEKLFF; DNA: TGTGCCACCAGTGATTTGCGGGGGGCGCCCCCTAATGAAAAACTGTTTTTT
D: TRBD2; V: TRBV6-1; size: few; J: TRBJ2-2; CDR3: CASREAGGRTGELFF; DNA: TGTGCCAGCAGAGAAGCGGGAGGGAGGACCGGGGAGCTGTTTTTT
D: TRBD1; V: TRBV30; size: many; J: TRBJ1-1; CDR3: CASQRWTQGGLNTEAFF; DNA: TGTGCCTCCCAAAGGTGGACACAGGGGGGTCTGAACACTGAAGCTTTCTTT
D: NA; V: TRBV10-3; size: NA; J: TRBJ2-1; CDR3: CAISDAASSYNEQFF; DNA: TGTGCCATCAGTGACGCAGCCAGCTCCTACAATGAGCAGTTCTTC